The 13 T cell receptor beta chains listed next were all sequenced from one sample in a study of cytomegalovirus exposure and HLA in healthy donors. PCR employed 60 Vbeta and 13 Jbeta primers. Libraries were prepared by immunoSEQ multiplex PCR; TCRdb keeps only in-frame clonotypes and omits some of them. The sample consists of 170,000 or so clones, 84% of them appearing once. Input material: PBMCs. The receptors here all came from a boy aged 2 to 9 in good health and CMV-seronegative.

The chain uses TRBV5-1 and TRBJ2-1, with D uncertain. The CDR3 has 11 amino acids. Trimming cost V 2 bases and J 10 bases, with 7 bases left between them. Germline V CDR1 and CDR2: SGHRS, YFSETQ. The CDR3 sequence is CASSFSREQFF. The CDR3 DNA reads TGCGCCAGCAGCTTTAGCCGGGAGCAGTTCTTC. The whole variable domain, remainder taken from reference TRBV5-1 and TRBJ2-1, is KAGVTQTPRYLIKTRGQQVTLSCSPISGHRSVSWYQQTPGQGLQFLFEYFSETQRNKGNFPGRFSGRQFSNSRSEMNVSTLELGDSALYLCASSFSREQFFGPGTRLTVL.

V is TRBV13 and J is TRBJ2-7, with 7 nucleotides matching TRBD1. The ends lost 4 bases at V and 0 bases at J; junction bases unmatched: 6. The CDR3 is made up of 15 amino acids. Germline V gene lookup returns CDR1 PRHDT and CDR2 FYEKMQ (reference sequence). In DNA form, the CDR3 reads TGTGCCAGCAGCTCAGGGACAGAGAGCTCCTACGAGCAGTACTTC. Translating gives CASSSGTESSYEQYF.

This clone was recorded once. The chain employs TRBV11-2 and TRBJ1-1, with 8 bases lining up with TRBD1. With V trimmed by 3 bases and J by 5 bases, 2 bases remained unmatched. CDR3 length: 13 amino acids. The germline V gene encodes CDR1 SGHAT and CDR2 FQNNGV. The CDR3 protein is CASSFRDRTEAFF. CDR3 coding DNA: TGTGCCAGCAGCTTTAGGGACAGGACTGAAGCTTTCTTT.

The table lists this clone with a count of one. J is TRBJ2-7 and V is TRBV2, with D hard to call. The CDR3 is made up of 14 amino acids. V gave up 3 bases and J gave up 0 bases, with 9 bases separating them. Germline lookup yields CDR1 SNHLY and CDR2 FYNNEI. This CDR3 reads CASSESSSSYEQYF. The CDR3 DNA follows: TGTGCCAGCAGTGAGTCCTCTAGCTCCTACGAGCAGTACTTC.

The gene calls are TRBV11-1 and TRBJ2-1; 8 bases map to TRBD2. Germline trimming cut 3 bases from V and 6 bases from J; bases unmatched to any gene: 1. This CDR3 spans 13 amino acids. Germline CDR1 is SGHAT and CDR2 is FQDESV (reference sequence). The CDR3 loop reads CASSLGTSNEQFF. The CDR3 DNA reads TGTGCCAGCAGCTTGGGGACTAGCAATGAGCAGTTCTTC.

In the case of this clone: Other DNA sequences in this sample translate to the same CDR3. V and J are TRBV6-5 and TRBJ2-2; D is uncertain. Trimming stripped 6 bases from V and 1 base from J, with 9 bases between. Germline V gene lookup returns CDR1 MNHEY and CDR2 SVGAGI. The CDR3 is made up of 14 amino acids. The chain's CDR3 is CASSPRQNTGELFF. The CDR3 DNA reads TGTGCCAGCAGCCCAAGACAGAACACCGGGGAGCTGTTTTTT.

The J gene is TRBJ2-7, the V gene TRBV6-1, with 7 bases matching TRBD2. Germline trimming cut 10 bases from V and 1 base from J; bases unmatched to any gene: 4. From germline, CDR1 is MNHNS and CDR2 SASEGT. The CDR3 spans 12 residues. CDR3 sequence: CATGGFSYEQYF. The CDR3 DNA is TGTGCCACCGGGGGGTTTTCCTACGAGCAGTACTTC.

The chain carries TRBV28 and TRBJ2-3, with D unresolved. The CDR3 has 14 amino acids. The germline gives CDR1 MDHEN, CDR2 SYDVKM. Trimming cost V 2 bases and J 2 bases, with 8 bases left between them. CDR3 sequence reads: CASSLGEITDTQYF. The CDR3 DNA sequence: TGTGCCAGCAGTTTAGGAGAGATCACAGATACGCAGTATTTT.

To note about this clone: Other DNA sequences in this sample translate to the same CDR3. The rearrangement uses TRBV4-1 and TRBJ1-1; 7 nucleotides align to TRBD1. CDR1 and CDR2 (germline): MGHRA, YSYEKL. The CDR3 has 16 residues. Trimming cost V 0 bases and J 1 base; bases outside gene matches: 5. CDR3 residues: CASSQEAGTANTEAFF. The CDR3 nucleotides read TGCGCCAGCAGCCAAGAGGCTGGGACAGCGAACACTGAAGCTTTCTTT.

The rearrangement links TRBV5-4 to TRBJ2-5, with D possibly being TRBD2 (6 bases). This CDR3 contains 15 residues. With 3 bases removed from V and 4 bases from J, the gap between germline ends came to 16 bases. Germline V CDR1 and CDR2: SGHNT, YYREEE (reference sequence). CDR3 nucleotide sequence: TGTGCCAGCAGCTGGGGACTCCTAGGGACAGAGACCCAGTACTTC. Protein product: CASSWGLLGTETQYF.

The V and J genes are TRBV5-6 and TRBJ2-2; 10 nucleotides match TRBD2. In germline, CDR1 is SGHDT, CDR2 YYEEEE. This CDR3 is built from 14 residues. Unmatched junction bases numbered 3, after V lost 5 bases and J lost 5 bases. The CDR3 here is CASRKGLATGELFF. The DNA for the CDR3 is TGTGCCAGCAGAAAGGGACTAGCGACCGGGGAGCTGTTTTTT.

The chain employs TRBV5-1 and TRBJ2-3; D might be TRBD2 (5 bases). This CDR3 is 14 amino acids long. Germline V gives CDR1 SGHRS, CDR2 YFSETQ. Trimming cost V 6 bases and J 4 bases, with 15 bases left between them. CDR3 region: CASTADTGSDTQYF. CDR3 DNA: TGCGCCAGCACAGCGGATACGGGTTCAGATACGCAGTATTTT.

The chain employs TRBV5-5 and TRBJ2-7; 7 nucleotides agree with TRBD1. In germline, CDR1 is SGHKS, CDR2 YYEKEE (reference sequence). This CDR3 contains 14 residues. With V trimmed by 10 bases and J by 2 bases, 12 bases remained unmatched. In nucleotides, the CDR3 is TGTGCCCTATCCCTGGAGAGGGGGCCCTACGAGCAGTACTTC. It yields the protein CALSLERGPYEQYF.